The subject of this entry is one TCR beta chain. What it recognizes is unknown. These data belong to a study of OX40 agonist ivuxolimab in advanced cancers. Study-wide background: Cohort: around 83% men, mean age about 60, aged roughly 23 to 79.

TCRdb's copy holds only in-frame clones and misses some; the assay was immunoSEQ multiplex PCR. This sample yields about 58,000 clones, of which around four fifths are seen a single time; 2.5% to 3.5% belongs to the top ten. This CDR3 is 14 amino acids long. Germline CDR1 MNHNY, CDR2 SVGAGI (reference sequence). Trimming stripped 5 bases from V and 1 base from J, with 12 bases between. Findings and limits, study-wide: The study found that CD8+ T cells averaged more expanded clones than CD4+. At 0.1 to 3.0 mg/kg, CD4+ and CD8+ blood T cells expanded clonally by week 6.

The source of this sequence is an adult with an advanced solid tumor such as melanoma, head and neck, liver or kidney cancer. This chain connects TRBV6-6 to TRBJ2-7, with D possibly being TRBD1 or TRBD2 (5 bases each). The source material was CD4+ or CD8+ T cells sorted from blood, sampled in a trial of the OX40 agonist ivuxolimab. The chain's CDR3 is CASSRDVASYEQYF. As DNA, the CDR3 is TGTGCCAGCAGTCGGGACGTCGCATCCTACGAGCAGTACTTC.